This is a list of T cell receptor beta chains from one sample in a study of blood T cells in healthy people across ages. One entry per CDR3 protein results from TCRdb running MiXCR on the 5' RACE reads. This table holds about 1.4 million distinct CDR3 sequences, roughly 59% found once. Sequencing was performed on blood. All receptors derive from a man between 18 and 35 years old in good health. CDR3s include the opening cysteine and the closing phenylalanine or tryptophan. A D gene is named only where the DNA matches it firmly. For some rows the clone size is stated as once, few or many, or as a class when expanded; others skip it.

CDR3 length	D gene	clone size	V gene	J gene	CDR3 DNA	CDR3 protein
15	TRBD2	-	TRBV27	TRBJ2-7	TGTGCCAGCAACCCCGGACTAGCGGGTTCTTACGAGCAGTACTTC	CASNPGLAGSYEQYF
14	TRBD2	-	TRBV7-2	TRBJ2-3	TGTGCCAGCAGGAGGAGCGGGGGGCAGGATACGCAGTATTTT	CASRRSGGQDTQYF
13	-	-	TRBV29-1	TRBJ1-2	TGCAGCGTGAGGTCACAGGGTAACTATGGCTACACCTTC	CSVRSQGNYGYTF
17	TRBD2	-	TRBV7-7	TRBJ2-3	TGTGCCAGCACCCCACGTGAGCGGGAGGGTCCTACAGATACGCAGTATTTT	CASTPREREGPTDTQYF
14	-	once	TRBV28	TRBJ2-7	TGTGCCAGCAGGCGAGAGACAGTAGCCTACGAGCAGTACTTC	CASRRETVAYEQYF
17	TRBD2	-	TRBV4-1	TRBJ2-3	TGCGCCAGCAGCCAACCTTCACTAGCGGGGATCTCGAATACGCAGTATTTT	CASSQPSLAGISNTQYF
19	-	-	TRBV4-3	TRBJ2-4	TGCGCCAGCAGCCAAGATTGGGTTCAGGGTCCTGGGGGCAAAAACATTCAGTACTTC	CASSQDWVQGPGGKNIQYF
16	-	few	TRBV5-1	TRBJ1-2	TGCGCCAGCAGCCCAATTACTGTGGATCCCTTCTATGGCTACACCTTC	CASSPITVDPFYGYTF
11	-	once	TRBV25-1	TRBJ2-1	TGTGCCAGCAGTCCTAGGTATGAGCAGTTCTTC	CASSPRYEQFF
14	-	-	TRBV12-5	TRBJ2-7	TGTGCTAGTGGTTTTACGACACAGGGCTACGAGCAGTACTTC	CASGFTTQGYEQYF